A selection of T cell receptor beta chains follows, all from one sample in a study of T cell responses to AZD1222 COVID-19 vaccine. Clones were sequenced by immunoSEQ multiplex PCR, and TCRdb holds only the in-frame ones, with some missing. Of about 150,000 clones in the sample, under 95% were seen once. The sample was peripheral blood, taken on day 0 of AZD1222 vaccination. These TCRs come from an adult in good health. Both conserved end residues are part of each CDR3. D genes are given only for firm matches. A clone size is listed for some rows: how often the clone was seen (once, few, many), or a class if it is expanded.

clone size: NA; J gene: TRBJ2-1; V gene: TRBV7-9; D gene: NA; CDR3 DNA: TGTGCCAGCAGCTTGGGGGCCCCCTACAATGAGCAGTTCTTC; CDR3 protein: CASSLGAPYNEQFF
clone size: NA; J gene: TRBJ1-5; V gene: TRBV6-6; D gene: NA; CDR3 DNA: TGTGCCAGCAGTCACCCTAGGAGGGGCGGGGGCAATCAGCCCCAGCATTTT; CDR3 protein: CASSHPRRGGGNQPQHF
clone size: NA; J gene: TRBJ1-2; V gene: TRBV27; D gene: TRBD1; CDR3 DNA: TGTGCCAGCAGTTCTAACCGGGACAGGGGGCCCTTAAACTATGGCTACACCTTC; CDR3 protein: CASSSNRDRGPLNYGYTF
clone size: NA; J gene: TRBJ1-5; V gene: TRBV5-1; D gene: NA; CDR3 DNA: TGCGCCAGCAGCTTGGGTAGGGGTTCTCAGCCCCAGCATTTT; CDR3 protein: CASSLGRGSQPQHF
clone size: NA; J gene: TRBJ2-7; V gene: TRBV9; D gene: NA; CDR3 DNA: TGTGCCAGCAGCGTAGACGGGACGGCTGTTCGTGAGCAGTACTTC; CDR3 protein: CASSVDGTAVREQYF
clone size: NA; J gene: TRBJ2-3; V gene: TRBV4-2; D gene: TRBD2; CDR3 DNA: TGTGCCAGCAGCCAAGAACCAGCGGGAGCGACAGATACGCAGTATTTT; CDR3 protein: CASSQEPAGATDTQYF
clone size: NA; J gene: TRBJ2-6; V gene: TRBV14; D gene: NA; CDR3 DNA: TGTGCCAGCAGCCCAAAACGGGGGGCCAGCAAGTCTGGGGCCAACGTCCTGACTTTC; CDR3 protein: CASSPKRGASKSGANVLTF
clone size: NA; J gene: TRBJ1-2; V gene: TRBV5-6; D gene: NA; CDR3 DNA: TGTGCCAGCAGCCCAATTTCCCAGGGAGGAGAGTATGGCTACACCTTC; CDR3 protein: CASSPISQGGEYGYTF
clone size: NA; J gene: TRBJ1-2; V gene: TRBV28; D gene: NA; CDR3 DNA: TGTGCCAGCAACTCTCTGGGGAACTATGGCTACACCTTC; CDR3 protein: CASNSLGNYGYTF
clone size: NA; J gene: TRBJ1-2; V gene: TRBV5-1; D gene: NA; CDR3 DNA: TGCGCCAGCAGCTTGGAAGGGGACTATGGCTACACCTTC; CDR3 protein: CASSLEGDYGYTF
clone size: NA; J gene: TRBJ2-7; V gene: TRBV19; D gene: NA; CDR3 DNA: TGTGCCAGTAGTACAGGGGCGGACTACGAGCAGTACTTC; CDR3 protein: CASSTGADYEQYF
clone size: once; J gene: TRBJ1-5; V gene: TRBV19; D gene: TRBD1; CDR3 DNA: TGTGCCAGTAGTGTGTCCTCAAGGGACAGGGCCAAATATAGCAATCAGCCCCAGCATTTT; CDR3 protein: CASSVSSRDRAKYSNQPQHF
clone size: NA; J gene: TRBJ1-1; V gene: TRBV6-5; D gene: NA; CDR3 DNA: TGTGCCAGCAGTACGGCCGGGGACGCTTTCTTT; CDR3 protein: CASSTAGDAFF
clone size: NA; J gene: TRBJ1-1; V gene: TRBV3-1/TRBV3-2; D gene: NA; CDR3 DNA: TGTGCCAGCAGCCAAGAGAGGGGGGCCACTGAAGCTTTCTTT; CDR3 protein: CASSQERGATEAFF
clone size: NA; J gene: TRBJ2-1; V gene: TRBV19; D gene: TRBD2; CDR3 DNA: TGTGCCAGTATCTCCCGCGCCGGGACTAGCGGGAGTAGGCACAATGAGCAGTTCTTC; CDR3 protein: CASISRAGTSGSRHNEQFF
clone size: once; J gene: TRBJ1-6; V gene: TRBV4-1; D gene: NA; CDR3 DNA: TGCGCCAGCAGCCCCCCGCTCTGGTCTAGGGGAAATTCACCCCTCCACTTT; CDR3 protein: CASSPPLWSRGNSPLHF
clone size: once; J gene: TRBJ1-1; V gene: TRBV7-2; D gene: NA; CDR3 DNA: TGTGCCAGCAGCTCCCGGGGGGGTTATGAAGCTTTCTTT; CDR3 protein: CASSSRGGYEAFF
clone size: NA; J gene: TRBJ1-1; V gene: TRBV4-3; D gene: TRBD1; CDR3 DNA: TGCGCCAGCAGCCAGACTGGGACAGCGAACACTGAAGCTTTCTTT; CDR3 protein: CASSQTGTANTEAFF
clone size: once; J gene: TRBJ2-3; V gene: TRBV9; D gene: NA; CDR3 DNA: TGTGCCAGCAGCGGCCAGGGGTCAGGTTTCGATACGCAGTATTTT; CDR3 protein: CASSGQGSGFDTQYF
clone size: NA; J gene: TRBJ2-1; V gene: TRBV2; D gene: NA; CDR3 DNA: TGTGCCAGCCTCCGAAGCTCCTACAATGAGCAGTTCTTC; CDR3 protein: CASLRSSYNEQFF
clone size: NA; J gene: TRBJ2-1; V gene: TRBV27; D gene: NA; CDR3 DNA: TGTGCCAGTCTACCTAAAAGCTCCTACAATGAGCAGTTCTTC; CDR3 protein: CASLPKSSYNEQFF
clone size: NA; J gene: TRBJ1-1; V gene: TRBV19; D gene: TRBD1; CDR3 DNA: TGTGCCAGTAGCGGACAGGCAGGTAGAATAGCTTTCTTT; CDR3 protein: CASSGQAGRIAFF
clone size: NA; J gene: TRBJ2-3; V gene: TRBV28; D gene: NA; CDR3 DNA: TGTGCCAGCGCACCATCCCTGGGAGTCGATACGCAGTATTTT; CDR3 protein: CASAPSLGVDTQYF
clone size: NA; J gene: TRBJ1-5; V gene: TRBV6-5; D gene: TRBD1; CDR3 DNA: TGTGCCAGCAGAGACAGGGGTGAGTGGAATCAGCCCCAGCATTTT; CDR3 protein: CASRDRGEWNQPQHF
clone size: NA; J gene: TRBJ1-6; V gene: TRBV23-1; D gene: TRBD1; CDR3 DNA: TGCGCCAGCAGTCAACCAATGCACACAGGGGGCAATTCACCCCTCCACTTT; CDR3 protein: CASSQPMHTGGNSPLHF
clone size: NA; J gene: TRBJ1-3; V gene: TRBV27; D gene: NA; CDR3 DNA: TGTGCCAGCAGTCGTACCCGACAGTACTCTGGAAACACCATATATTTT; CDR3 protein: CASSRTRQYSGNTIYF
clone size: NA; J gene: TRBJ1-2; V gene: TRBV5-1; D gene: NA; CDR3 DNA: TGCGCCAGCAGCTTGGACAGTACTAACTATGGCTACACCTTC; CDR3 protein: CASSLDSTNYGYTF
clone size: NA; J gene: TRBJ2-5; V gene: TRBV7-9; D gene: NA; CDR3 DNA: TGTGCCAGCAGCTCGACACAGCGGGAGACCCAGTACTTC; CDR3 protein: CASSSTQRETQYF
clone size: NA; J gene: TRBJ1-5; V gene: TRBV6-2/TRBV6-3; D gene: TRBD1; CDR3 DNA: TGTGCCAGCAGTTACCTCAGACAGGGGGAAGAAAGTCAGCCCCAGCATTTT; CDR3 protein: CASSYLRQGEESQPQHF
clone size: NA; J gene: TRBJ1-1; V gene: TRBV13; D gene: NA; CDR3 DNA: TGTGCCAGCAGCTGGACGGGTAACACTGAAGCTTTCTTT; CDR3 protein: CASSWTGNTEAFF
clone size: NA; J gene: TRBJ1-1; V gene: TRBV20-1; D gene: NA; CDR3 DNA: TGCAGTGCTAGTAGAGGGACCGCCACTGAAGCTTTCTTT; CDR3 protein: CSASRGTATEAFF
clone size: NA; J gene: TRBJ2-5; V gene: TRBV9; D gene: NA; CDR3 DNA: TGTGCCAGCAGCGTAGCTATTGCGAGAATGGAGACCCAGTACTTC; CDR3 protein: CASSVAIARMETQYF
clone size: NA; J gene: TRBJ1-2; V gene: TRBV2; D gene: NA; CDR3 DNA: TGTGCCAGCACGTTTACTACCAACTATGGCTACACCTTC; CDR3 protein: CASTFTTNYGYTF
clone size: NA; J gene: TRBJ2-3; V gene: TRBV7-9; D gene: NA; CDR3 DNA: TGTGCCAGCAGCCCTCGTGGGGGGACCGGAGATACGCAGTATTTT; CDR3 protein: CASSPRGGTGDTQYF
clone size: once; J gene: TRBJ1-2; V gene: TRBV5-1; D gene: TRBD1; CDR3 DNA: TGCGCCAGCAGCCCCGGACAGGACTATGGCTACACCTTC; CDR3 protein: CASSPGQDYGYTF
clone size: NA; J gene: TRBJ2-1; V gene: TRBV30; D gene: NA; CDR3 DNA: TGTGCCTCGGGTGTTGGGAGCTCCTACAATGAGCAGTTCTTC; CDR3 protein: CASGVGSSYNEQFF
clone size: NA; J gene: TRBJ2-7; V gene: TRBV13; D gene: TRBD2; CDR3 DNA: TGTGCCAGCAGTGGATGGGGGGGGTTGTCCTACGAGCAGTACTTC; CDR3 protein: CASSGWGGLSYEQYF
clone size: NA; J gene: TRBJ1-2; V gene: TRBV19; D gene: NA; CDR3 DNA: TGTGCCAGTAGTATCCGGGGTAACTATGGCTACACCTTC; CDR3 protein: CASSIRGNYGYTF
clone size: few; J gene: TRBJ1-2; V gene: TRBV6-1; D gene: NA; CDR3 DNA: TGTGCCAGCAGTGAATTTAACTATGGCTACACCTTC; CDR3 protein: CASSEFNYGYTF
clone size: NA; J gene: TRBJ2-5; V gene: TRBV7-9; D gene: NA; CDR3 DNA: TGTGCCAGCAGCGGTAGCACAGGGCAAGAGACCCAGTACTTC; CDR3 protein: CASSGSTGQETQYF
clone size: NA; J gene: TRBJ1-2; V gene: TRBV5-4; D gene: TRBD1; CDR3 DNA: TGTGCCAGCAGCTTGGAGGGTTTCTCAGGGGGCGGTGGCTACACCTTC; CDR3 protein: CASSLEGFSGGGGYTF
clone size: NA; J gene: TRBJ2-1; V gene: TRBV4-2; D gene: NA; CDR3 DNA: TGTGCCAGCAGCCAAGATACCGTCAATGAGCAGTTCTTC; CDR3 protein: CASSQDTVNEQFF
clone size: NA; J gene: TRBJ2-3; V gene: TRBV7-3; D gene: NA; CDR3 DNA: TGTGCCAGCAGCTTCCTCCCGTTGTCAGATACGCAGTATTTT; CDR3 protein: CASSFLPLSDTQYF
clone size: NA; J gene: TRBJ2-1; V gene: TRBV5-6; D gene: TRBD1; CDR3 DNA: TGTGCCAGCAGCTTGAGGAGAGGACAGGGGAAGGACAATGAGCAGTTCTTC; CDR3 protein: CASSLRRGQGKDNEQFF
clone size: NA; J gene: TRBJ2-7; V gene: TRBV2; D gene: NA; CDR3 DNA: TGTGCCAGCAGTGAACCGGGGTCTGTACTAACCTACGAGCAGTACTTC; CDR3 protein: CASSEPGSVLTYEQYF
clone size: NA; J gene: TRBJ1-3; V gene: TRBV2; D gene: NA; CDR3 DNA: TGTGCCAGCAGTGAGGCCGTTGCTGGAAACACCATATATTTT; CDR3 protein: CASSEAVAGNTIYF
clone size: NA; J gene: TRBJ1-2; V gene: TRBV27; D gene: TRBD1; CDR3 DNA: TGTGCCAGCAGTTTAAGTCGAGGACAGGGAGCTAACTATGGCTACACCTTC; CDR3 protein: CASSLSRGQGANYGYTF
clone size: NA; J gene: TRBJ1-3; V gene: TRBV7-9; D gene: NA; CDR3 DNA: TGTGCCAGCAGCTTAACCGGACCCCTCTCTGGAAACACCATATATTTT; CDR3 protein: CASSLTGPLSGNTIYF
clone size: NA; J gene: TRBJ1-5; V gene: TRBV10-1; D gene: NA; CDR3 DNA: TGCGCCAGCAGTGAGGGGGGAACAGGCCCATCGCCCCAGCATTTT; CDR3 protein: CASSEGGTGPSPQHF
clone size: NA; J gene: TRBJ1-3; V gene: TRBV11-2; D gene: NA; CDR3 DNA: TGTGCCAGCAGCTTCCCCGGATCGTATGGAAACACCATATATTTT; CDR3 protein: CASSFPGSYGNTIYF
clone size: NA; J gene: TRBJ1-4; V gene: TRBV5-1; D gene: NA; CDR3 DNA: TGCGCCAGCAGCTTGGCCGCGGGGGTTGGGACTAATGAAAAACTGTTTTTT; CDR3 protein: CASSLAAGVGTNEKLFF
clone size: NA; J gene: TRBJ1-5; V gene: TRBV10-3; D gene: NA; CDR3 DNA: TGTGCCATCAGTGATGGACCCAATAGCAATCAGCCCCAGCATTTT; CDR3 protein: CAISDGPNSNQPQHF
clone size: NA; J gene: TRBJ2-2; V gene: TRBV3-1/TRBV3-2; D gene: NA; CDR3 DNA: TGTGCCAGCAGCCTACTGGGGGAGCTGTTTTTT; CDR3 protein: CASSLLGELFF
clone size: NA; J gene: TRBJ2-2; V gene: TRBV12-3/TRBV12-4; D gene: NA; CDR3 DNA: TGTGCCAGCAGAGAGAACACCGGGGAGCTGTTTTTT; CDR3 protein: CASRENTGELFF
clone size: NA; J gene: TRBJ1-6; V gene: TRBV4-3; D gene: NA; CDR3 DNA: TGCGCCAGCAGCCAAGGTACCGGTGGGACACAGTATTCACCCCTCCACTTT; CDR3 protein: CASSQGTGGTQYSPLHF
clone size: NA; J gene: TRBJ2-7; V gene: TRBV7-2; D gene: TRBD1; CDR3 DNA: TGTGCCAGCAGCTTAGCGCTTACCCTGGGGACAGGGTCGGACGAGCAGTACTTC; CDR3 protein: CASSLALTLGTGSDEQYF
clone size: NA; J gene: TRBJ2-7; V gene: TRBV27; D gene: TRBD1; CDR3 DNA: TGTGCCAGCAGTCATTCCCGGACAGGAGACTACGAGCAGTACTTC; CDR3 protein: CASSHSRTGDYEQYF